A single sample gave rise to the 3 T cell receptor beta chains below, sequenced in a study of T cell repertoires in cytomegalovirus infection. One entry per CDR3 protein, called by TCRdb with MiXCR from the reads. The sample carries about 150,000 distinct CDR3 sequences, 17% recorded once. The sequencing sample was made of CD8+ T cells from PBMCs. These receptors came from a human donor in good health (CMV status not recorded). Some clones in this sample may be carry-over from other donors' samples.

This clonotype was detected a few times. CDR3 amino acids: CASSLDGGLAGGQETQYF. The CDR3, as DNA: TGTGCCAGCAGCTTAGATGGGGGACTAGCGGGGGGCCAAGAGACCCAGTACTTC. The chain recombines TRBV13 with TRBJ2-5; 15 nucleotides align to TRBD2. Looked up from germline, CDR1 is PRHDT and CDR2 is FYEKMQ (reference sequence). With V trimmed by 1 base and J by 1 base, 4 bases remained unmatched. The CDR3 spans 18 residues.

V usage is TRBV7-6 and J usage is TRBJ2-7, with 9 bases aligning to TRBD1. Trimming cost V 4 bases and J 4 bases; bases outside gene matches: 8. This CDR3 region has 15 residues. Germline values: CDR1 SGHVS, CDR2 FNYEAQ. In nucleotides, the CDR3 is TGTGCCAGCAGCTCCGCTACAGGGGGCGGGTACGAGCAGTACTTC. Translation gives CASSSATGGGYEQYF.

In this sample, this clonotype turned up a few times. The rearrangement uses TRBV6-2 or TRBV6-3 and TRBJ1-1, with D unresolved. The CDR3 length is 13 residues. The V gene lost 7 bases and the J gene lost 0 bases, with 9 bases spanning the gap. Per the germline V gene, CDR1 is MNHEY and CDR2 is SVGEGT. The DNA of the CDR3 is TGTGCCAGCACCGGGCTTGTGAACACTGAAGCTTTCTTT. Protein: CASTGLVNTEAFF.